This passage covers 3 T cell receptor beta chains from one sample sequenced in a study of T cells in localized non-small cell lung cancer. The assay was immunoSEQ multiplex PCR, and TCRdb's table has in-frame clones only and misses some. The sample includes 1,500 to 2,000 clones, about a fifth of them seen just once. The sample was normal lung tissue next to the tumor, taken before any cancer treatment. The origin of the receptors is a woman aged 35-75 years with stage I lung adenocarcinoma.

This clone has just a few counts. This chain joins TRBV6-8 and TRBJ2-2; D remains ambiguous. The CDR3 has 14 residues. V was trimmed by 5 bases and J by 4 bases, leaving 11 bases between them. Germline V gene data show CDR1 as MNHGY and CDR2 as SAAAGT. The chain's CDR3 is CASSASPGTGELFF. The CDR3 bases are TGTGCCAGCAGTGCGTCTCCGGGCACCGGGGAGCTGTTTTTT.

This rearrangement joins TRBV18 to TRBJ2-3; D possibly corresponds to TRBD2 (5 bases). The CDR3 has 15 residues. The germline V gene encodes CDR1 KGHSH and CDR2 LQKENI. Trimming stripped 2 bases from V and 2 bases from J, with 11 bases between. In DNA, the CDR3 is TGTGCCAGCTCACCATACGGACTTACCACAGATACGCAGTATTTT. Amino acid sequence: CASSPYGLTTDTQYF.

The rearrangement joins TRBV12-5 to TRBJ1-3; D is possibly TRBD1 (6 bases). V shed 7 bases and J shed 0 bases, with 19 bases lying between them. Germline CDR1 LGHNT, CDR2 FRNRAP. The CDR3 length is 17 residues. The chain's CDR3 is CASANPRQVHSGNTIYF. DNA of the CDR3: TGTGCTAGTGCCAATCCCCGACAGGTACACTCTGGAAACACCATATATTTT.